This entry lists 21 T cell receptor beta chains sequenced from one sample in a study of cytomegalovirus exposure and HLA in healthy donors. 60 Vbeta and 13 Jbeta primers were used in PCR. The repertoire was sequenced with immunoSEQ multiplex PCR; TCRdb's copy has only in-frame clones and lacks some. The sample has about 210,000 clones. Sequences were obtained from PBMCs. The receptors were sampled from a woman in her 30s in good health and CMV-seropositive.

The chain employs TRBV6-5 and TRBJ2-7; D might be TRBD1 (6 bases). Trimming cost V 7 bases and J 3 bases, with 16 bases left between them. CDR1 is MNHEY, CDR2 SVGAGI, per germline. The CDR3 has 14 residues. CDR3 nucleotides: TGTGCCAGCACCACAGGGCCGGGGAACTACGAGCAGTACTTC. Translating it yields CASTTGPGNYEQYF.

The J gene is TRBJ1-6, the V gene TRBV9; TRBD1 matches at 9 bases. J was trimmed by 10 bases and V by 0 bases; bases with no gene match: 11. The CDR3 is made up of 17 amino acids. Germline CDR1 reads SGDLS; CDR2 reads YYNGEE. CDR3 residues: CASSVAPPGTGPSPLHF. In DNA, the CDR3 is TGTGCCAGCAGCGTAGCGCCGCCAGGGACAGGGCCATCACCCCTCCACTTT.

This chain links TRBV19 with TRBJ2-5; TRBD2 agrees at 7 bases. In germline, CDR1 is LNHDA, CDR2 SQIVND (reference sequence). V shed 10 bases and J 5 bases; nucleotides not matched to a gene: 10. The length of the CDR3 is 13 residues. CDR3: CATKELARETQYF. CDR3 nucleotides: TGTGCCACTAAGGAACTAGCGAGGGAGACCCAGTACTTC.

The chain recombines TRBV27 with TRBJ2-3; 12 nucleotides align to TRBD2. This CDR3 region has 17 residues. V dropped 6 bases and J dropped 1; count of bases not matched to a gene: 8. CDR1 is MNHEY and CDR2 is SMNVEV in the germline V gene (reference sequence). The CDR3 protein is CASSPGLAGLRTDTQYF. In nucleotides, the CDR3 is TGTGCCAGCAGCCCCGGACTAGCGGGATTACGCACAGATACGCAGTATTTT.

The genes are TRBV27 and TRBJ2-1; D is perhaps TRBD2 (7 bases). Germline CDR1 is MNHEY and CDR2 is SMNVEV (reference sequence). V was pared by 5 bases and J by 0 bases, with 11 bases between. The CDR3 is made up of 15 amino acids. The CDR3 nucleotides read TGTGCCAGCAGTCGGGGGGCTAGCTCCTACAATGAGCAGTTCTTC. This codes for CASSRGASSYNEQFF.

V gene TRBV5-6 combines with J gene TRBJ1-1; D might be TRBD1 (5 bases). Trimming shortened V by 0 bases and J by 3 bases, and 12 bases separated the two germline ends. Germline loops: CDR1 SGHDT, CDR2 YYEEEE. This CDR3 region has 15 residues. The CDR3 sequence: CASSLGGQHYTEAFF. The DNA of the CDR3 is TGTGCCAGCAGCTTGGGGGGCCAACACTACACTGAAGCTTTCTTT.

The genes are TRBV19 and TRBJ2-1; TRBD2 matches 8 bases. The CDR3 consists of 14 residues. From germline, CDR1 is LNHDA and CDR2 SQIVND (reference sequence). The V gene end was trimmed by 5 bases and the J gene end by 11 bases; junction bases not matched to a gene: 11. The CDR3 coding sequence is TGTGCCAGTAGTTCTCTAATACGGGGGGGCCAGCAGTTCTTC. This sequence encodes CASSSLIRGGQQFF.

The chain recombines TRBV6-1 with TRBJ1-5; 10 bases map to TRBD1. Germline CDR1 and CDR2: MNHNS and SASEGT. After removal of 8 bases from V and 2 bases from J, the junction contained 3 bases not matched to a gene. The CDR3 sequence is 14 residues long. The DNA of the CDR3 is TGTGCCAGCGCCGGGACAGGGGGCAATCAGCCCCAGCATTTT. It is translated as CASAGTGGNQPQHF.

The chain joins TRBV5-1 to TRBJ1-5; D is unclear. The CDR3 has 13 residues. Germline CDR1 is SGHRS and CDR2 is YFSETQ. V was cut by 4 bases and J by 3 bases, with 8 bases left in between. In DNA form, the CDR3 reads TGCGCCAGCAGCCCCGGTGACAATCAGCCCCAGCATTTT. This sequence encodes CASSPGDNQPQHF.

The chain uses TRBV30 and TRBJ2-3, with 7 bases that match TRBD2. With V trimmed by 0 bases and J by 10 bases, 4 bases remained unmatched. Germline-derived CDR1 and CDR2 are GTSNPN and SVGIG (reference sequence). The CDR3 sequence is 12 residues long. Written as DNA, the CDR3 is TGTGCCTGGAGTGTAGGGCGGGGGTCGCAGTATTTT. Its translation: CAWSVGRGSQYF.

This chain joins TRBV7-6 and TRBJ2-7; the D gene is possibly TRBD2 (5 bases). Between the trimmed V and J ends, which lost 0 bases and 2 bases, there was a span of 8 bases. The CDR3 loop spans 14 amino acids. The germline V gene encodes CDR1 SGHVS and CDR2 FNYEAQ. The CDR3, as DNA: TGTGCCAGCAGCTTAGCAGCGGAAACCTACGAGCAGTACTTC. It is translated as CASSLAAETYEQYF.

The V and J genes are TRBV19 and TRBJ2-6; TRBD1 matches 9 bases. CDR1 and CDR2 from the germline V gene are LNHDA and SQIVND (reference sequence). The junction had 7 bases not matched to a gene; V was cut back by 7 bases and J by 0 bases. This CDR3 spans 17 amino acids. The CDR3 DNA follows: TGTGCCAGTATGGGGACAGGGAGAGTCTCTGGGGCCAACGTCCTGACTTTC. Its protein product is CASMGTGRVSGANVLTF.

The chain uses TRBV5-1 and TRBJ2-1; 9 nucleotides agree with TRBD1. Looked up from germline, CDR1 is SGHRS and CDR2 is YFSETQ. The CDR3 loop spans 13 amino acids. V dropped 6 bases and J dropped 6; count of bases not matched to a gene: 4. Written as DNA, the CDR3 is TGCGCCAGCAACATGGACAGGGGCAATGAGCAGTTCTTC. It yields the protein CASNMDRGNEQFF.

This sequence joins TRBV27 and TRBJ2-1; the D is unclear. This CDR3 region has 15 residues. Per the germline V gene, CDR1 is MNHEY and CDR2 is SMNVEV (reference sequence). Trimming took 4 bases from V and 0 from J, leaving 10 bases between them. The CDR3 DNA sequence: TGTGCCAGCAGTTCTTCCTTGAGCTCCTACAATGAGCAGTTCTTC. This translates into CASSSSLSSYNEQFF.

The chain links TRBV2 to TRBJ2-7; D is ambiguous. Germline lookup yields CDR1 SNHLY and CDR2 FYNNEI. This CDR3 contains 14 residues. V was cut by 4 bases and J by 2 bases, with 12 bases left in between. The CDR3 loop reads CASSGSLSTYEQYF. The CDR3 DNA follows: TGTGCCAGCAGTGGTTCACTGTCCACCTACGAGCAGTACTTC.

This sequence joins TRBV7-9 and TRBJ1-2, with TRBD1 matching over 7 bases. J gave up 8 bases and V 4 bases, and 13 bases lay outside the gene matches. The CDR3 is 15 residues long. CDR1 SEHNR and CDR2 FQNEAQ come from the germline V gene (reference sequence). CDR3 sequence reads: CASSSDREKSIGYTF. The DNA of the CDR3 is TGTGCCAGCAGCTCAGACAGGGAAAAAAGTATAGGCTACACCTTC. The entire variable domain, with the rest obtained from reference TRBV7-9 and TRBJ1-2, is as follows: DTGVSQNPRHKITKRGQNVTFRCDPISEHNRLYWYRQTLGQGPEFLTYFQNEAQLEKSRLLSDRFSAERPKGSFSTLEIQRTEQGDSAMYLCASSSDREKSIGYTFGSGTRLTVV.

This sequence joins TRBV18 and TRBJ2-2; no definite D call. The length of the CDR3 is 16 residues. V was clipped by 3 bases and J by 1 base, with 12 bases between them. Germline V gene sequence: CDR1 KGHSH, CDR2 LQKENI. Here the CDR3 reads CASSPQATQNTGELFF. The CDR3 DNA follows: TGTGCCAGCTCACCCCAAGCTACTCAGAACACCGGGGAGCTGTTTTTT.

The chain recombines TRBV5-6 with TRBJ1-3; TRBD1 matches 8 bases. V trimming: 4 bases; J trimming: 2 bases; junction bases outside the gene matches: 2. The CDR3 is made up of 14 amino acids. CDR1 SGHDT and CDR2 YYEEEE come from the germline V gene. For the CDR3, the DNA is TGTGCCAGCAGCGTGGACAGGGCTGGAAACACCATATATTTT. The encoded protein is CASSVDRAGNTIYF. Combining the CDR3 with reference TRBV5-6 and TRBJ1-3 gives the whole variable domain DAGVTQSPTHLIKTRGQQVTLRCSPKSGHDTVSWYQQALGQGPQFIFQYYEEEERQRGNFPDRFSGHQFPNYSSELNVNALLLGDSALYLCASSVDRAGNTIYFGEGSWLTVV.

The gene calls are TRBV10-3 and TRBJ2-3; 9 positions match TRBD2. CDR1 is ENHRY, CDR2 SYGVKD, per germline. The CDR3 is 15 residues long. V lost 2 bases to trimming and J lost 3 bases; unmatched junction nucleotides: 3. The CDR3 nucleotides read TGTGCCATCAGTGAGAGGCTAGCGGGAACAGATACGCAGTATTTT. Its protein is CAISERLAGTDTQYF.

The V gene is TRBV20-1, the J gene TRBJ2-3, with no clear D. The CDR3 length is 11 residues. CDR1 DFQATT and CDR2 SNEGSKA come from the germline V gene (reference sequence). Trimming removed 3 bases from V and 3 bases from J, with 4 bases in between. This CDR3 is CSARRTDTQYF. The CDR3 DNA reads TGCAGTGCTAGGAGGACAGATACGCAGTATTTT.

J is TRBJ1-2 and V is TRBV13, with TRBD1 matching over 8 bases. Germline trimming cut 5 bases from V and 8 bases from J; bases unmatched to any gene: 7. In germline, CDR1 is PRHDT, CDR2 FYEKMQ (reference sequence). CDR3 length equals 13 residues. CDR3 in amino acids: CASSERQGTGYTF. The CDR3 region has the DNA TGTGCCAGCAGCGAGCGACAGGGGACGGGCTACACCTTC.